These T cell receptor beta chains were read from a single sample in a study of blood T cell repertoires in COVID-19. Using immunoSEQ multiplex PCR, the repertoire was profiled, and TCRdb retains in-frame clones only, with some absent. The sample yields approximately 290,000 clones, 70% to 85% seen once. The sequenced sample consisted of peripheral blood. The source is a human donor with COVID-19, enrolled during active disease. The donor label of this sample is uncertain. CDR3s include the opening cysteine and the closing phenylalanine or tryptophan. The order of the fields is V gene, D gene, clone size, J gene, CDR3 DNA, CDR3 protein. The D gene is left open where the match is weak. Not all rows give a size; the values are once, few, many and, for expanded clones, a class.

V gene: TRBV5-6
D gene: TRBD2
clone size: NA
J gene: TRBJ2-1
CDR3 DNA: TGTGCCAGCAGCCCCTGGACTAGCGGGAGGGGACGCTACAATGAGCAGTTCTTC
CDR3 protein: CASSPWTSGRGRYNEQFF

V gene: TRBV3-1/TRBV3-2
D gene: TRBD2
clone size: NA
J gene: TRBJ2-3
CDR3 DNA: TGTGCCAGCAGCCTAGGGACTAGCGGCACAGATACGCAGTATTTT
CDR3 protein: CASSLGTSGTDTQYF

V gene: TRBV6-5
D gene: NA
clone size: NA
J gene: TRBJ1-1
CDR3 DNA: TGTGCCAGCAGTTACCGGCTAGAGGGCGCCACCGGAGCTTTCTTT
CDR3 protein: CASSYRLEGATGAFF

V gene: TRBV7-2
D gene: NA
clone size: NA
J gene: TRBJ1-2
CDR3 DNA: TGTGCCAGCAGGGGAGGCTATGGCTACACCTTC
CDR3 protein: CASRGGYGYTF

V gene: TRBV5-5
D gene: NA
clone size: NA
J gene: TRBJ1-2
CDR3 DNA: TGTGCCAGCAGCTTCGGCAGGGCAAGCGACGGCTACACCTTC
CDR3 protein: CASSFGRASDGYTF

V gene: TRBV4-3
D gene: TRBD2
clone size: NA
J gene: TRBJ2-6
CDR3 DNA: TGCGCCAGCAGCCAAGACCCAGCGGGAGTGGGTGGGGCCAACGTCCTGACTTTC
CDR3 protein: CASSQDPAGVGGANVLTF

V gene: TRBV6-5
D gene: NA
clone size: NA
J gene: TRBJ2-5
CDR3 DNA: TGTGCCAGCGGCCCCGCTCTGGCTCAAGAGACCCAGTACTTC
CDR3 protein: CASGPALAQETQYF

V gene: TRBV5-8
D gene: NA
clone size: NA
J gene: TRBJ1-2
CDR3 DNA: TGTGCCAGCAGCTTGGGGCGGACACACTATGGCTACACCTTC
CDR3 protein: CASSLGRTHYGYTF

V gene: TRBV18
D gene: NA
clone size: NA
J gene: TRBJ2-2
CDR3 DNA: TGTGCCAGCTCACCTCCGGTGAGGCCGACTGGCGGGGAGCTGTTTTTT
CDR3 protein: CASSPPVRPTGGELFF

V gene: TRBV2
D gene: TRBD1
clone size: once
J gene: TRBJ1-6
CDR3 DNA: TGTGCCAGCAGTCGGGACAGACCTAATTCACCCCTCCACTTT
CDR3 protein: CASSRDRPNSPLHF

V gene: TRBV7-9
D gene: TRBD2
clone size: NA
J gene: TRBJ2-3
CDR3 DNA: TGTGCCAGCAGTCCTAGCAGCGGGGCTACGGATACGCAGTATTTT
CDR3 protein: CASSPSSGATDTQYF

V gene: TRBV5-5
D gene: NA
clone size: once
J gene: TRBJ2-1
CDR3 DNA: TGTGCCAGCAGCTTGTCCGGGAGATCCCACAATGAGCAGTTCTTC
CDR3 protein: CASSLSGRSHNEQFF

V gene: TRBV5-6
D gene: TRBD2
clone size: NA
J gene: TRBJ2-1
CDR3 DNA: TGTGCCAGCAGCAGCGGACTAGCGGGTTACAATGAGCAGTTCTTC
CDR3 protein: CASSSGLAGYNEQFF

V gene: TRBV10-1
D gene: TRBD2
clone size: few
J gene: TRBJ2-3
CDR3 DNA: TGCGCCAGCAGTGGGGAACTAGCGGGAGTGTTTAGCACAGATACGCAGTATTTT
CDR3 protein: CASSGELAGVFSTDTQYF

V gene: TRBV10-2
D gene: TRBD2
clone size: NA
J gene: TRBJ2-7
CDR3 DNA: TGCGCCAGCGCTAACCTAGCGGGGAGGTACGAGCAGTACTTC
CDR3 protein: CASANLAGRYEQYF

V gene: TRBV5-6
D gene: NA
clone size: NA
J gene: TRBJ1-1
CDR3 DNA: TGTGCCAGCAGCTTTGAGGGGGTGATGGCTGAAGCTTTCTTT
CDR3 protein: CASSFEGVMAEAFF

V gene: TRBV4-3
D gene: NA
clone size: NA
J gene: TRBJ1-2
CDR3 DNA: TGCGCCAGCAGCCAAGAGCATACAGCAGTTTATGGCTACACCTTC
CDR3 protein: CASSQEHTAVYGYTF

V gene: TRBV5-6
D gene: NA
clone size: NA
J gene: TRBJ2-1
CDR3 DNA: TGTGCCAGCAGCTTTTTGCCCTTAGAGGACACCTCCTACAATGAGCAGTTCTTC
CDR3 protein: CASSFLPLEDTSYNEQFF

V gene: TRBV5-5
D gene: TRBD2
clone size: NA
J gene: TRBJ2-7
CDR3 DNA: TGTGCCAGCAGCTTGGATCTAGCGGGGTCCTACGAGCAGTACTTC
CDR3 protein: CASSLDLAGSYEQYF

V gene: TRBV10-1
D gene: TRBD2
clone size: NA
J gene: TRBJ2-3
CDR3 DNA: TGCGCCAGCAGTGAGTCGACTCGGACGGGAGGGCCAAGAGATACGCAGTATTTT
CDR3 protein: CASSESTRTGGPRDTQYF

V gene: TRBV18
D gene: NA
clone size: NA
J gene: TRBJ2-7
CDR3 DNA: TGTGCCAGCTCACCACCGGGCCGACAGGGAGGCGAGCAGTACTTC
CDR3 protein: CASSPPGRQGGEQYF

V gene: TRBV27
D gene: NA
clone size: NA
J gene: TRBJ2-2
CDR3 DNA: TGTGCCAGCAGTTGGGGCCGTGGCACCGGGGAGCTGTTTTTT
CDR3 protein: CASSWGRGTGELFF

V gene: TRBV6-5
D gene: NA
clone size: NA
J gene: TRBJ2-7
CDR3 DNA: TGTGCCAGCAGTTACTCGAATAGTCGTGACGAGCAGTACTTC
CDR3 protein: CASSYSNSRDEQYF